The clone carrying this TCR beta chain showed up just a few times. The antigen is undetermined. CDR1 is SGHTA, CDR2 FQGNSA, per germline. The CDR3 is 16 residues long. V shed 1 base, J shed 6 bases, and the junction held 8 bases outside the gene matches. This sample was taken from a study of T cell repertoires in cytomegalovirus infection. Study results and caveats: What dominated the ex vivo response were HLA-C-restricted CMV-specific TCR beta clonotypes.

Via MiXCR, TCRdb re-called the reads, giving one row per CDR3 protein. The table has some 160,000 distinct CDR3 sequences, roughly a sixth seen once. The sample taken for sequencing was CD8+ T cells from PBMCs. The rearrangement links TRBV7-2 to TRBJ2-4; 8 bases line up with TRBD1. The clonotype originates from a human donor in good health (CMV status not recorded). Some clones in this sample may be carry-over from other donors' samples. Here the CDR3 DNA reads TGTGCCAGCAGCTTAGGGAGGCGACAGGGGCTAAACATTCAGTACTTC. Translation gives CASSLGRRQGLNIQYF. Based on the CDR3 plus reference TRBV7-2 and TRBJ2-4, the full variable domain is GAGVSQSPSNKVTEKGKDVELRCDPISGHTALYWYRQSLGQGLEFLIYFQGNSAPDKSGLPSDRFSAERTGGSVSTLTIQRTQQEDSAVYLCASSLGRRQGLNIQYFGAGTRLSVL.